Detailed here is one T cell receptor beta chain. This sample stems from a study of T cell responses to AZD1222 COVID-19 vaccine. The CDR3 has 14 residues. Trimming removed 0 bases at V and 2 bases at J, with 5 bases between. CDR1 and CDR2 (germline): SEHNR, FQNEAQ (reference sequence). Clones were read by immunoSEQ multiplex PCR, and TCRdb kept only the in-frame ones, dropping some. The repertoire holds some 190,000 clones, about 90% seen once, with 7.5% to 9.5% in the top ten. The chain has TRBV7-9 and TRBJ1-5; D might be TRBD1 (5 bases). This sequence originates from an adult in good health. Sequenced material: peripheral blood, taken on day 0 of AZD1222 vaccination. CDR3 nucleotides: TGTGCCAGCAGCTTAGCGGGGGGCAATCAGCCCCAGCATTTT. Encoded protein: CASSLAGGNQPQHF.